The 21 T cell receptor beta chains reported below all come from one sample, sequenced in a study of human T cells and chemical hapten exposure. Time point in this sample: pre-sensitization, week 0. Treatment described: therapeutic diphenylcyclopropenone sensitization with weekly scalp DPC. TCRdb recomputed calls from the RACE reads with MiXCR, one row per CDR3 protein. The sample shows roughly 120,000 distinct CDR3 sequences, 13% of them seen only once. The material sequenced was whole blood, taken in connection with sensitization to the hapten diphenylcyclopropenone (DPC). All receptors derive from a woman in her late teens or twenties with alopecia areata. Some clones in this sample may be carry-over from other donors' samples.

The table lists this clonotype with a few counts. The V gene is TRBV20-1, the J gene TRBJ2-1; the D gene could be TRBD1 or TRBD2 (5 bases each). V lost 6 bases and J 8 bases, leaving 20 bases between the germline ends. Per the germline V gene, CDR1 is DFQATT and CDR2 is SNEGSKA (reference sequence). This CDR3 is 14 amino acids long. CDR3 DNA: TGCAGTGCGGACCGGGACCCCGAAGCCGATGAGCAGTTCTTC. Amino acids: CSADRDPEADEQFF.

This clonotype appeared many times. The V and J genes are TRBV12-3 or TRBV12-4 and TRBJ2-7; D is unclear. The length of the CDR3 is 12 residues. Trimming pared 3 bases from V and 7 bases from J, leaving 10 bases between. In DNA form, the CDR3 reads TGTGCCAGCAGTTTTAACGAGAGGGAGCAGTACTTC. As protein: CASSFNEREQYF.

This clonotype came up a few times. The chain recombines TRBV7-2 with TRBJ2-7, with D hard to call. There are 11 residues in the CDR3. The ends were cut back, 4 bases at V and 5 bases at J, with 6 bases in the middle. Germline V CDR1 and CDR2: SGHTA, FQGNSA. This chain's CDR3 is CASSYMDEQYF. The DNA for the CDR3 is TGTGCCAGCAGCTATATGGACGAGCAGTACTTC.

J is TRBJ1-5 and V is TRBV5-5, with a possible D match to TRBD1 (6 bases). Germline V gene data show CDR1 as SGHKS and CDR2 as YYEKEE (reference sequence). CDR3 size: 14 residues. The V and J ends lost 2 bases and 4 bases respectively, with 10 bases between them. DNA of the CDR3: TGTGCCAGCAGCTTCGCAGGGGAGAATCAGCCCCAGCATTTT. Translation gives CASSFAGENQPQHF. Drawing the rest from reference TRBV5-5 and TRBJ1-5, the complete variable domain is DAGVTQSPTHLIKTRGQQVTLRCSPISGHKSVSWYQQVLGQGPQFIFQYYEKEERGRGNFPDRFSARQFPNYSSELNVNALLLGDSALYLCASSFAGENQPQHFGDGTRLSIL.

The chain has TRBV20-1 and TRBJ2-7; 7 bases align to TRBD1. The CDR3 loop spans 13 amino acids. Unmatched junction bases numbered 5, after V lost 4 bases and J lost 2 bases. Germline CDR1 reads DFQATT; CDR2 reads SNEGSKA (reference sequence). The CDR3 here is CSATRDSPYEQYF. CDR3 nucleotides: TGCAGTGCTACCCGGGACAGCCCCTACGAGCAGTACTTC.

This clonotype was picked up many times. J is TRBJ1-1 and V is TRBV6-5; 7 nucleotides align to TRBD1. Per germline, CDR1 MNHEY and CDR2 SVGAGI. V shed 2 bases, J shed 5 bases, and the junction held 8 bases outside the gene matches. CDR3 length: 15 residues. CDR3 in amino acids: CASSYRGPRETEAFF. CDR3 nucleotides: TGTGCCAGCAGTTACAGGGGGCCAAGGGAGACTGAAGCTTTCTTT.

This clonotype was counted between two and nine times. This chain links TRBV18 with TRBJ2-7; D is unresolved. This CDR3 spans 16 amino acids. V gave up 2 bases and J gave up 2 bases, with 16 bases separating them. CDR1 KGHSH and CDR2 LQKENI come from the germline V gene. The CDR3 DNA reads as TGTGCCAGCTCACCATTTGACGACGTTTCTCCCTACGAGCAGTACTTC. It encodes CASSPFDDVSPYEQYF.

This clonotype was observed many times. The genes are TRBV27 and TRBJ2-5, with D possibly TRBD2 on 6 matching bases. The V gene's germline CDR1 is MNHEY and CDR2 SMNVEV (reference sequence). This CDR3 has 13 residues. V was shortened by 6 bases and J by 2 bases, with 10 bases between the two germline ends. In DNA form, the CDR3 reads TGTGCCAGCAGGGGTGCGGGGCAAGAGACCCAGTACTTC. It yields the protein CASRGAGQETQYF.

The chain employs TRBV6-5 and TRBJ2-1; D might be TRBD1 or TRBD2, each matching 5 bases. V was clipped by 6 bases and J by 7 bases, with 19 bases between them. The CDR3 is 15 residues long. Germline V gene data show CDR1 as MNHEY and CDR2 as SVGAGI. The CDR3 nucleotides read TGTGCCAGCAGGAGGACTGGGGCCCCTGGAAATGAGCAGTTCTTC. This sequence encodes CASRRTGAPGNEQFF.

In its sample, this clonotype was seen many times. The chain has TRBV29-1 and TRBJ1-2, with TRBD1 as a possible D gene (5 bases). The CDR3 runs 14 residues. The V gene lost 3 bases and the J gene lost 0 bases, with 11 bases spanning the gap. Germline CDR1 and CDR2: SQVTM and ANQGSEA. CDR3 in DNA: TGCAGCGTTGACCAGGGACTGCCTAACTATGGCTACACCTTC. It is translated as CSVDQGLPNYGYTF.

This clonotype appeared a few times. The chain has TRBV20-1 and TRBJ2-1; 10 nucleotides line up with TRBD2. CDR1 is DFQATT and CDR2 is SNEGSKA in the germline V gene (reference sequence). The CDR3 loop spans 16 amino acids. Trimming took 3 bases from V and 8 from J; bases not matched to a gene: 13. The CDR3 DNA reads as TGCAGTGCTAGGGCCCAGCGGGGGGGTGTGGGCGATGAGCAGTTCTTC. It translates to CSARAQRGGVGDEQFF.

This chain connects TRBV7-2 to TRBJ2-2, with D hard to call. The CDR3 is 17 residues long. Trimming stripped 5 bases from V and 0 bases from J, with 16 bases between. The germline CDR1 and CDR2 sequences are SGHTA and FQGNSA. CDR3 nucleotides: TGTGCCAGCAGCCCTAACCCGTGGAGCTCGAACACCGGGGAGCTGTTTTTT. Residues: CASSPNPWSSNTGELFF. Supplemented by reference TRBV7-2 and TRBJ2-2, the full variable domain reads GAGVSQSPSNKVTEKGKDVELRCDPISGHTALYWYRQSLGQGLEFLIYFQGNSAPDKSGLPSDRFSAERTGGSVSTLTIQRTQQEDSAVYLCASSPNPWSSNTGELFFGEGSRLTVL.

The sample holds a few counts of this clonotype. V gene TRBV29-1 combines with J gene TRBJ2-5; D is uncertain. This CDR3 is 10 amino acids long. Per germline, CDR1 SQVTM and CDR2 ANQGSEA. V lost 2 bases and J 4 bases, leaving 2 bases between the germline ends. CDR3 DNA: TGCAGCGTTGAAACAGAGACCCAGTACTTC. Translation gives CSVETETQYF.

This clonotype appeared many times. V and J are TRBV6-2 or TRBV6-3 and TRBJ1-1; tentatively, D is TRBD1 (6 bases). The CDR3 contains 16 residues. V was cut by 7 bases and J by 3 bases, with 21 bases left in between. CDR1 is MNHEY and CDR2 is SVGEGT in the germline V gene. The CDR3 DNA sequence: TGTGCCAGCACCCAAGGTCTGCTGGGGGCTGACACTGAAGCTTTCTTT. It yields the protein CASTQGLLGADTEAFF.

Many counts were recorded for this clonotype. J is TRBJ1-5 and V is TRBV19; no firm D call. The CDR3 loop spans 15 amino acids. Germline loops: CDR1 LNHDA, CDR2 SQIVND (reference sequence). The V and J ends lost 6 bases and 3 bases respectively, with 15 bases between them. The DNA for the CDR3 is TGTGCCAGTAGGGACCTGGCAGGTAACAATCAGCCCCAGCATTTT. Encoded protein: CASRDLAGNNQPQHF.

J is TRBJ2-1 and V is TRBV7-8, with a tentative D call TRBD2 (6 bases). CDR1 SGHVS and CDR2 FQNEAQ come from the germline V gene. Trimming took off 5 bases at V and 4 bases at J, with 15 bases between the two ends. This CDR3 is built from 15 residues. The CDR3 coding sequence is TGTGCCAGCAGCAGGGACCGCGGGGTATACAATGAGCAGTTCTTC. It encodes CASSRDRGVYNEQFF.

This clonotype was observed at least ten times. V usage is TRBV5-4 and J usage is TRBJ2-7; no firm D call. From germline, CDR1 is SGHNT and CDR2 YYREEE (reference sequence). Deletions cut 0 bases from V and 6 bases from J, with 19 bases between. The length of the CDR3 is 16 residues. The CDR3 DNA reads TGTGCCAGCAGCTTGGGCCTTAACCAAGCGTCCCCCGAGCAGTACTTC. Translation: CASSLGLNQASPEQYF.

This clonotype was detected ten times or more. The chain is built from TRBV10-3 and TRBJ1-1; D is undetermined. The length of the CDR3 is 11 residues. V was cut by 6 bases and J by 0 bases, with 2 bases left in between. CDR1 and CDR2 (germline): ENHRY, SYGVKD. This CDR3 is CAIRMNTEAFF. CDR3 bases: TGTGCCATCAGAATGAACACTGAAGCTTTCTTT.

This clonotype occurred a few times. The chain recombines TRBV7-2 with TRBJ2-5; TRBD1 matches 7 bases. With V trimmed by 5 bases and J by 0 bases, 3 bases remained unmatched. CDR1 and CDR2 from the germline V gene are SGHTA and FQGNSA. There are 14 residues in the CDR3. This CDR3 reads CASSPTGYQETQYF. In DNA, the CDR3 is TGTGCCAGCAGCCCGACAGGGTACCAAGAGACCCAGTACTTC.

This clonotype occurred many times. The rearrangement joins TRBV4-3 to TRBJ1-1, with 12 bases aligning to TRBD1. Germline V lookup: CDR1 LGHNA, CDR2 YSLEER. The CDR3 totals 20 residues. The ends lost 0 bases at V and 3 bases at J; junction bases unmatched: 14. The CDR3 region has the DNA TGCGCCAGCAGCCAAGAGGAGACCGGGACAGGGGGCGCCGTGGACACTGAAGCTTTCTTT. Its translation is CASSQEETGTGGAVDTEAFF.

This chain connects TRBV29-1 to TRBJ2-7, with D possibly matching TRBD1 (6 bases). In germline, CDR1 is SQVTM, CDR2 ANQGSEA. This CDR3 has 12 amino acids. The V end lost 4 bases, the J end lost 7 bases, and 14 bases lay between the germline ends. CDR3 protein: CSVGTDPREQYF. The CDR3 coding sequence is TGCAGCGTTGGGACAGATCCGCGGGAGCAGTACTTC.